This is a list of T cell receptor beta chains from one sample in a study of blood T cell repertoires in COVID-19. Profiled with immunoSEQ multiplex PCR; TCRdb holds only in-frame clones, not every one. The sample includes roughly 410,000 clones, 89% of them seen just once. The sequenced sample was peripheral blood. The receptors shown here come from a woman in her thirties or forties with COVID-19, enrolled during active disease. Both conserved end residues are part of each CDR3. The order of the fields is J gene, clone size, D gene, V gene, CDR3 DNA, CDR3 protein. A D gene is named only where the DNA matches it firmly. Not every row has a clone size; where given, it reads once, few, many or a size class.

J: TRBJ2-1; size: -; D: -; V: TRBV11-1; DNA: TGTGCCAGCGGACGGGCAGGGAACTACAATGAGCAGTTCTTC; CDR3: CASGRAGNYNEQFF
J: TRBJ1-6; size: -; D: -; V: TRBV18; DNA: TGTGCCAGCTCACCCAGAGGTGATTCACCCCTCCACTTT; CDR3: CASSPRGDSPLHF
J: TRBJ1-1; size: few; D: TRBD1; V: TRBV29-1; DNA: TGCAGCGTGGACCGGACAGGGGTTCCTTCGAACACTGAAGCTTTCTTT; CDR3: CSVDRTGVPSNTEAFF
J: TRBJ1-1; size: -; D: TRBD1; V: TRBV19; DNA: TGTGCCAGTAGTAGACAGGGGTACACTGAAGCTTTCTTT; CDR3: CASSRQGYTEAFF
J: TRBJ1-1; size: -; D: TRBD1; V: TRBV7-2; DNA: TGTGCCAGCACCTCTCGCCCTCCTGACAGGGAGAACACTGAAGCTTTCTTT; CDR3: CASTSRPPDRENTEAFF
J: TRBJ1-2; size: -; D: TRBD1; V: TRBV28; DNA: TGTGCCAGCAGTTTATTCGACAGGGACTATGGCTACACCTTC; CDR3: CASSLFDRDYGYTF
J: TRBJ2-5; size: -; D: -; V: TRBV19; DNA: TGTGCCAGTAGTAAAGGGTCAGGGTACCAAGAGACCCAGTACTTC; CDR3: CASSKGSGYQETQYF
J: TRBJ1-5; size: -; D: -; V: TRBV7-8; DNA: TGTGCCAGCAGCTTATCGGTAACAGCTCTAACTAGCAATCAGCCCCAGCATTTT; CDR3: CASSLSVTALTSNQPQHF
J: TRBJ2-4; size: few; D: -; V: TRBV27; DNA: TGTGCCAGCGGTTACAGGGAGGGTGGAGACATTCAGTACTTC; CDR3: CASGYREGGDIQYF
J: TRBJ1-2; size: -; D: TRBD1; V: TRBV2; DNA: TGTGCCAGCAGTGAAGTGAATCAGGGGGCCAGTGGCTACACCTTC; CDR3: CASSEVNQGASGYTF
J: TRBJ1-2; size: few; D: -; V: TRBV5-6; DNA: TGTGCCAGCAGCCTGGTCATAAGGGGCCTCTCTTATGGCTACACCTTC; CDR3: CASSLVIRGLSYGYTF
J: TRBJ2-3; size: -; D: TRBD2; V: TRBV9; DNA: TGTGCCAGCAGCGTAGACGCTAGCGGGGGGGCCTTAGATACGCAGTATTTT; CDR3: CASSVDASGGALDTQYF
J: TRBJ2-1; size: -; D: TRBD2; V: TRBV30; DNA: TGTGCCTGGAGCCCCGTCGGGAGGGCCGACAATGAGCAGTTCTTC; CDR3: CAWSPVGRADNEQFF
J: TRBJ1-1; size: -; D: TRBD1; V: TRBV28; DNA: TGTGCCAGCAGCGGACCAGGGGGCGCGGGGAAAGCTTTCTTT; CDR3: CASSGPGGAGKAFF
J: TRBJ2-5; size: -; D: -; V: TRBV7-7; DNA: TGTGCTAGCAGCTACGGGTCTCGGAGCCAAGAGACCCAGTACTTC; CDR3: CASSYGSRSQETQYF
J: TRBJ2-7; size: -; D: -; V: TRBV28; DNA: TGTGCCAGCAGTTCAGGGGTGTCCTACGAGCAGTACTTC; CDR3: CASSSGVSYEQYF
J: TRBJ1-1; size: -; D: -; V: TRBV28; DNA: TGTGCCAGCAGTTTTTTTCCCGGGGGCACTGAAGCTTTCTTT; CDR3: CASSFFPGGTEAFF
J: TRBJ2-7; size: -; D: TRBD2; V: TRBV7-9; DNA: TGTGCCAGCAGCTTAGTAGGAGCGGGAGAGTATGAGCAGTACTTC; CDR3: CASSLVGAGEYEQYF
J: TRBJ1-3; size: -; D: TRBD1; V: TRBV9; DNA: TGTGCCAGCAGCGCGTCGGGACAGGGGTATTGGGACACCATATATTTT; CDR3: CASSASGQGYWDTIYF
J: TRBJ2-1; size: -; D: TRBD1; V: TRBV7-8; DNA: TGTGCCAGCACCGACAGGGTGCCCTACAATGAGCAGTTCTTC; CDR3: CASTDRVPYNEQFF
J: TRBJ1-2; size: -; D: TRBD1; V: TRBV5-4; DNA: TGTGCCAGCAGCCCCGGGACAGGGATTAACTATGGCTACACCTTC; CDR3: CASSPGTGINYGYTF
J: TRBJ2-3; size: -; D: TRBD1; V: TRBV7-3; DNA: TGTGCCAGCAGCCACGGGACAGGGATGCCAGATACGCAGTATTTT; CDR3: CASSHGTGMPDTQYF